The 5 T cell receptor beta chains reported below all come from one sample, sequenced in a study of CD8 T cells in ankylosing spondylitis. TCRdb recomputed calls from the 5' RACE reads with MiXCR, one row per CDR3 protein. The table shows about 250,000 distinct CDR3 sequences, with about 10% occurring only once. Material for sequencing was blood, either unsorted or a sorted T cell fraction (not recorded which). The receptors shown here come from a male donor with ankylosing spondylitis or in good health (not recorded which).

This clonotype has a count of ten or more. The V and J genes are TRBV11-1 and TRBJ2-1; D is perhaps TRBD1 or TRBD2 (6 bases each). Germline values: CDR1 SGHAT, CDR2 FQDESV (reference sequence). CDR3 size: 18 residues. V was pared by 5 bases and J by 0 bases, with 20 bases between. Written as DNA, the CDR3 is TGTGCCAGCAGCCCAAAGGGGGGTCAGGGCAGCTCCTACAATGAGCAGTTCTTC. This sequence encodes CASSPKGGQGSSYNEQFF.

On this clonotype itself: A much bigger clone sits one base away, suggesting this may be a read error. This chain links TRBV18 with TRBJ1-6; 10 bases align to TRBD1. The CDR3 loop spans 13 amino acids. V lost 4 bases to trimming and J lost 9 bases; unmatched junction nucleotides: 0. Germline V gives CDR1 KGHSH, CDR2 LQKENI. CDR3 amino acids: CASSRDRGSPLHF. In DNA form, the CDR3 reads TGTGCCAGCTCACGGGACAGGGGTTCACCCCTCCACTTT.

This clonotype was seen many times. The chain combines TRBV12-3 or TRBV12-4 with TRBJ2-4; a weak D match, TRBD2 (6 bases). The CDR3 consists of 17 residues. Trimming cost V 3 bases and J 9 bases, with 24 bases left between them. Written as DNA, the CDR3 is TGTGCCAGCAGTTTCCTCTTGAATCGGGAGCCGAGGGGCATTCAGTACTTC. As protein: CASSFLLNREPRGIQYF.

The V and J genes are TRBV11-2 and TRBJ2-2; no clear D gene. Per germline, CDR1 SGHAT and CDR2 FQNNGV. The ends were cut back, 2 bases at V and 0 bases at J, with 10 bases in the middle. The CDR3 length is 16 residues. Written as DNA, the CDR3 is TGTGCCAGCAGCTTAAACCGAATTTCGAACACCGGGGAGCTGTTTTTT. Translated: CASSLNRISNTGELFF.

This clonotype was seen only once. One base away lies a much larger clone, so this may be a sequencing read error. The rearrangement links TRBV7-2 to TRBJ2-1; 8 bases map to TRBD2. Germline V gene lookup returns CDR1 SGHTA and CDR2 FQGNSA. The length of the CDR3 is 15 residues. J lost 5 bases, V lost 1 base, and 4 bases had no gene match. Written as DNA, the CDR3 is TGTGCCAGCAGCTTAGGACTAGCGCTGAACAATGAGCAGTTCTTC. Translated: CASSLGLALNNEQFF.